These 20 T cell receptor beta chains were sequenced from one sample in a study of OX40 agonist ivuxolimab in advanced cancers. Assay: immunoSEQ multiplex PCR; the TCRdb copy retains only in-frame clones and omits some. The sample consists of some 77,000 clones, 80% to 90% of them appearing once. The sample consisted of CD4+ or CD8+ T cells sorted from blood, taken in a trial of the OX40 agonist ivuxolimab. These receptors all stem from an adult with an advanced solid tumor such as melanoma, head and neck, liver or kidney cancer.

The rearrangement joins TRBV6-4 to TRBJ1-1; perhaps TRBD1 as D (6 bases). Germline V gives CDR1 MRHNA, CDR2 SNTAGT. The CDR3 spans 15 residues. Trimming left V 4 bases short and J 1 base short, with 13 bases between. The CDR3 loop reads CASSVHLTGNTEAFF. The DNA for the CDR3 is TGTGCCAGCAGTGTCCACTTGACAGGGAACACTGAAGCTTTCTTT.

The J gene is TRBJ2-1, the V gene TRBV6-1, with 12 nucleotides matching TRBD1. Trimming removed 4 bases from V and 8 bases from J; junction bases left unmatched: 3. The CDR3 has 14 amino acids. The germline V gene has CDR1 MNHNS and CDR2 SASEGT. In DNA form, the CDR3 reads TGTGCCAGCAGTGCGGGACAGGGGGCCTATGAGCAGTTCTTC. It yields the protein CASSAGQGAYEQFF.

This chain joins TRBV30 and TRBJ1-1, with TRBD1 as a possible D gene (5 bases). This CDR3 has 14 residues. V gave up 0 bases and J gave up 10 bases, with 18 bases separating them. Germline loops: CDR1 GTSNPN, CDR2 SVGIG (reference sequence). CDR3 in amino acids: CAWSVLGGGLGAFF. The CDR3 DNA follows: TGTGCCTGGAGTGTACTGGGGGGAGGCCTTGGAGCTTTCTTT.

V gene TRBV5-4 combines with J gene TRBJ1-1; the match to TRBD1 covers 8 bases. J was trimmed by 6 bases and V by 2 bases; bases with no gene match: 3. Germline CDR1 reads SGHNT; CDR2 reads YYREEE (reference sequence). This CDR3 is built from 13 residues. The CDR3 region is CASSFGQGPEAFF. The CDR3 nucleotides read TGTGCCAGCAGCTTCGGACAGGGCCCTGAAGCTTTCTTT.

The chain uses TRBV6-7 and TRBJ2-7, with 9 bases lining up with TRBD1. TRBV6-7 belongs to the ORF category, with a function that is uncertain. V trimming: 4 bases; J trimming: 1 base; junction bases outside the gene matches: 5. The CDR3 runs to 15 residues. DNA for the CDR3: TGTGCCAGCAGTTGTCGGACAGGGGATTCCTACGAGCAGTACTTC. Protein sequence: CASSCRTGDSYEQYF.

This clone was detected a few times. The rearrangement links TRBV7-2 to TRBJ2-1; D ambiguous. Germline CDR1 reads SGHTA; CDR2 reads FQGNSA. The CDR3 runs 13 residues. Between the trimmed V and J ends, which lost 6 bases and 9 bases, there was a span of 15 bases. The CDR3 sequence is CASSQASHSEQFF. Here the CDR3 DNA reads TGTGCCAGCAGTCAGGCCAGCCACTCTGAGCAGTTCTTC.

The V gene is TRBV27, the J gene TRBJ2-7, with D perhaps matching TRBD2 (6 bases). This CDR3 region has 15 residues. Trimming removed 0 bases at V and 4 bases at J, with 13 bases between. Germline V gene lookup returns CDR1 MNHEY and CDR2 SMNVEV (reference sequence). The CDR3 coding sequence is TGTGCCAGCAGTTTATCAGGGACTCGTTCATACGAGCAGTACTTC. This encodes CASSLSGTRSYEQYF.

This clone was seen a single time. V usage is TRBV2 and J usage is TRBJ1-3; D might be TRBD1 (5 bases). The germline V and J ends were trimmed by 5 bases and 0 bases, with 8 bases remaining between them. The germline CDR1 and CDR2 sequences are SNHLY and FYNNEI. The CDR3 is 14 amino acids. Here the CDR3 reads CASSRQSSGNTIYF. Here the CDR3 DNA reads TGTGCCAGCAGTAGACAGTCCTCTGGAAACACCATATATTTT.

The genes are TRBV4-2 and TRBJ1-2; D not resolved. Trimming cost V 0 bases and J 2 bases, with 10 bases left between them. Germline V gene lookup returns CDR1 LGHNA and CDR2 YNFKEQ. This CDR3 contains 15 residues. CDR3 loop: CASSQDPERNYGYTF. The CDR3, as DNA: TGTGCCAGCAGCCAAGATCCCGAGCGGAACTATGGCTACACCTTC.

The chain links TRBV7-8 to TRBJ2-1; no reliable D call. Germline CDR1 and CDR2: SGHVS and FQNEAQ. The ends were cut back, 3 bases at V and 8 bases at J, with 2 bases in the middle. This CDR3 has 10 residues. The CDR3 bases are TGTGCCAGCAGCTTCGATGAGCAGTTCTTC. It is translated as CASSFDEQFF. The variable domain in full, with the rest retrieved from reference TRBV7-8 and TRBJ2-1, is GAGVSQSPRYKVAKRGQDVALRCDPISGHVSLFWYQQALGQGPEFLTYFQNEAQLDKSGLPSDRFFAERPEGSVSTLKIQRTQQEDSAVYLCASSFDEQFFGPGTRLTVL.

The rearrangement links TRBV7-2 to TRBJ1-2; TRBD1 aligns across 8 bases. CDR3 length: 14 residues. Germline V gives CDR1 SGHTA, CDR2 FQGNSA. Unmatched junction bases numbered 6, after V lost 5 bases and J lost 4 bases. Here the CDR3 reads CASSPGQGRYGYTF. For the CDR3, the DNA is TGTGCCAGCAGCCCTGGACAGGGCCGCTATGGCTACACCTTC.

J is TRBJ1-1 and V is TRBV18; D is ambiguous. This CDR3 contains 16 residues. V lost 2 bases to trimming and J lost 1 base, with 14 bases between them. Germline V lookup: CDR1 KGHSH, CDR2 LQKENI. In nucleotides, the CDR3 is TGTGCCAGCTCACCAAATGGCGGAGGAAAGAACACTGAAGCTTTCTTT. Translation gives CASSPNGGGKNTEAFF.

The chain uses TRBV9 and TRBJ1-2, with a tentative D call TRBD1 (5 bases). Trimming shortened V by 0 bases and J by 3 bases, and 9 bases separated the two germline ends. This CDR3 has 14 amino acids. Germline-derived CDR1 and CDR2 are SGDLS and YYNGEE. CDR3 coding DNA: TGTGCCAGCAGCGTAGGGCAGGGCCACTATGGCTACACCTTC. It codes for CASSVGQGHYGYTF. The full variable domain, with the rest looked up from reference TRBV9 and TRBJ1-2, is DSGVTQTPKHLITATGQRVTLRCSPRSGDLSVYWYQQSLDQGLQFLIQYYNGEERAKGNILERFSAQQFPDLHSELNLSSLELGDSALYFCASSVGQGHYGYTFGSGTRLTVV.

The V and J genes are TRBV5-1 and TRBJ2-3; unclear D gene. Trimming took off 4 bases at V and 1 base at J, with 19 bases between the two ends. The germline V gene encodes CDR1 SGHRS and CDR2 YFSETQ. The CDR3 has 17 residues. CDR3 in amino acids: CASSMSGVGSGTDTQYF. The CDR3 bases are TGCGCCAGCAGCATGTCTGGGGTGGGCTCGGGCACAGATACGCAGTATTTT. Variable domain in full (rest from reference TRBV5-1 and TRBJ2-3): KAGVTQTPRYLIKTRGQQVTLSCSPISGHRSVSWYQQTPGQGLQFLFEYFSETQRNKGNFPGRFSGRQFSNSRSEMNVSTLELGDSALYLCASSMSGVGSGTDTQYFGPGTRLTVL.

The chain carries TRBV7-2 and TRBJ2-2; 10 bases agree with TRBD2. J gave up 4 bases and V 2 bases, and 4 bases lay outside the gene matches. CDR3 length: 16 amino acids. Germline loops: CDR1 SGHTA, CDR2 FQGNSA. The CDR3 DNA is TGTGCCAGCAGCTTAAAGAGCGGGGGGGCCACCGGGGAGCTGTTTTTT. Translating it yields CASSLKSGGATGELFF.

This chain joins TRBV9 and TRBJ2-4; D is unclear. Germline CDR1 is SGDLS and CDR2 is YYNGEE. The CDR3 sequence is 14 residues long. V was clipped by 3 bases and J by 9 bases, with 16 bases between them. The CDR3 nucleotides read TGTGCCAGCAGCGCTTCTCTCGGCAGTGCCATTCAGTACTTC. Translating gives CASSASLGSAIQYF.

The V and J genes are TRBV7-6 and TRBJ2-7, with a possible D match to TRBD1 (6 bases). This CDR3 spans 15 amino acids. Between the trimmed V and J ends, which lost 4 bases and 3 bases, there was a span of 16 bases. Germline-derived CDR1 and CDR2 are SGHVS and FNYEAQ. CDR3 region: CASSSTVFRGYEQYF. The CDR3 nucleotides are TGTGCCAGCAGCTCAACCGTTTTCAGGGGCTACGAGCAGTACTTC.

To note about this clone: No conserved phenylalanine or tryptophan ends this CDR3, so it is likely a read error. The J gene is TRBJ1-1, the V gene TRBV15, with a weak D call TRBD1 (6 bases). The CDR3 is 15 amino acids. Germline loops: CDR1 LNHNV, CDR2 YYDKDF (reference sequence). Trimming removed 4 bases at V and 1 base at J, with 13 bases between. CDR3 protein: CATSTPAGENTEAFL. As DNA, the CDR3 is TGTGCCACCAGCACCCCGGCAGGGGAGAACACTGAAGCTTTCCTT.

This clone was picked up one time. The DNA for the CDR3 is TGTGCCAGCTCATTTACCTTAGGGGGGGACACTGAAGCTTTCTTT. The encoded protein is CASSFTLGGDTEAFF. This sequence joins TRBV18 and TRBJ1-1; TRBD1 might be the D (6 bases). V was clipped by 5 bases and J by 3 bases, with 16 bases between them. The CDR3 loop spans 15 amino acids. Germline values: CDR1 KGHSH, CDR2 LQKENI.

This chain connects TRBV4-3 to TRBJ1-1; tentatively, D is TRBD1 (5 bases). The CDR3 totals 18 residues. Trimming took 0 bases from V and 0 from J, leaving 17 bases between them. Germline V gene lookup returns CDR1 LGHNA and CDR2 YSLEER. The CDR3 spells CASSQESLGPNMNTEAFF. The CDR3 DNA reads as TGCGCCAGCAGCCAAGAATCCCTGGGGCCAAACATGAACACTGAAGCTTTCTTT.